These 27 T cell receptor beta chains were sequenced from one sample in a study of blood T cell repertoires in COVID-19. Generated by immunoSEQ multiplex PCR, the TCRdb table keeps only in-frame clones and is missing some. The table shows 190,000 or so clones, with around 82% occurring only once. The specimen sequenced was PBMCs or T cells enriched from blood (not recorded which). These receptors were obtained from a man aged 35-49 years who had recovered from COVID-19.

This chain connects TRBV5-5 to TRBJ1-5, with 7 bases matching TRBD1. J lost 7 bases, V lost 4 bases, and 11 bases had no gene match. This CDR3 contains 15 residues. Germline assignment: CDR1 SGHKS and CDR2 YYEKEE (reference sequence). CDR3 sequence reads: CASSATGDSSQPQHF. Here the CDR3 DNA reads TGTGCCAGCAGCGCCACAGGGGATAGCAGCCAGCCCCAGCATTTT.

The chain carries TRBV28 and TRBJ1-5; 7 bases map to TRBD1. Per the germline V gene, CDR1 is MDHEN and CDR2 is SYDVKM. The CDR3 runs to 16 residues. With 6 bases clipped from V and 5 bases from J, the junction kept 13 bases outside the gene matches. CDR3 residues: CASSSAGGTMHQPQHF. CDR3 DNA: TGTGCCAGCAGCAGTGCAGGGGGAACGATGCATCAGCCCCAGCATTTT. Complete variable domain (other parts from reference TRBV28 and TRBJ1-5): DVKVTQSSRYLVKRTGEKVFLECVQDMDHENMFWYRQDPGLGLRLIYFSYDVKMKEKGDIPEGYSVSREKKERFSLILESASTNQTSMYLCASSSAGGTMHQPQHFGDGTRLSIL.

The chain joins TRBV9 to TRBJ1-2, with D possibly matching TRBD1 (6 bases). Germline-derived CDR1 and CDR2 are SGDLS and YYNGEE. The CDR3 is 13 residues long. Between the trimmed V and J ends, which lost 4 bases and 4 bases, there was a span of 11 bases. The CDR3 nucleotides are TGTGCCAGCAGCCGGGACACCACCTATGGCTACACCTTC. Translating gives CASSRDTTYGYTF.

This clone was observed a few times. This rearrangement joins TRBV3-1 (or the pseudogene TRBV3-2) to TRBJ2-2, with D maybe TRBD2 (5 bases). V lost 5 bases and J lost 4, with 14 bases in between. From germline, CDR1 is LGHDT and CDR2 YNNKEL (reference sequence). The CDR3 totals 15 residues. CDR3 sequence reads: CASSSGIRLTGELFF. CDR3 coding DNA: TGTGCCAGCAGCTCCGGGATACGACTCACCGGGGAGCTGTTTTTT.

The chain has TRBV27 and TRBJ2-3; 7 positions agree with TRBD1. The CDR3 is made up of 17 amino acids. Germline V lookup: CDR1 MNHEY, CDR2 SMNVEV (reference sequence). V shed 6 bases and J 7 bases; nucleotides not matched to a gene: 19. Written as DNA, the CDR3 is TGTGCCAGCAGCCAAACGGCCCTTCACCGGGACAGCAATACGCAGTATTTT. Amino acid sequence: CASSQTALHRDSNTQYF.

V usage is TRBV28 and J usage is TRBJ1-3, with a tentative D call TRBD1 (6 bases). The CDR3 covers 16 residues. Germline V gene lookup returns CDR1 MDHEN and CDR2 SYDVKM. With 2 bases removed from V and 0 bases from J, the gap between germline ends came to 11 bases. The CDR3 DNA sequence: TGTGCCAGCAGTTTACAGGGGCAGGGCTCTGGAAACACCATATATTTT. It codes for CASSLQGQGSGNTIYF. Using reference TRBV28 and TRBJ1-3 for the parts outside the CDR3, the full variable domain is DVKVTQSSRYLVKRTGEKVFLECVQDMDHENMFWYRQDPGLGLRLIYFSYDVKMKEKGDIPEGYSVSREKKERFSLILESASTNQTSMYLCASSLQGQGSGNTIYFGEGSWLTVV.

The chain recombines TRBV7-2 with TRBJ2-1; 10 bases map to TRBD2. V trimming: 1 base; J trimming: 9 bases; junction bases outside the gene matches: 12. The V gene's germline CDR1 is SGHTA and CDR2 FQGNSA. This CDR3 is 17 amino acids long. CDR3 DNA sequence: TGTGCCAGCAGCTTAGTGGGCGGGCTAGCGGGGGTTTTTGAGCAGTTCTTC. This gives the protein CASSLVGGLAGVFEQFF.

This clone was found a few times. This chain joins TRBV7-2 and TRBJ1-1; no clear D gene. The CDR3 has 15 residues. V lost 3 bases and J lost 1, with 12 bases in between. Germline V gives CDR1 SGHTA, CDR2 FQGNSA. The CDR3 reads CASSFSATRNTEAFF. The CDR3 DNA sequence: TGTGCCAGCAGCTTCTCGGCAACTAGGAACACTGAAGCTTTCTTT.

The rearrangement links TRBV27 to TRBJ1-1; D gene uncertain. The germline V gene has CDR1 MNHEY and CDR2 SMNVEV (reference sequence). Trimming took off 2 bases at V and 1 base at J, with 8 bases between the two ends. The CDR3 is made up of 14 amino acids. Written as DNA, the CDR3 is TGTGCCAGCAGTTTAGTGGGAGGGAACACTGAAGCTTTCTTT. Translating gives CASSLVGGNTEAFF.

In nucleotides, the CDR3 is TGTGCCAGTCGTGACAGGGGGGCTGAAAAACTGTTTTTT. Its translation: CASRDRGAEKLFF. The V gene is TRBV19, the J gene TRBJ1-4, with 9 bases fitting TRBD1. Unmatched junction bases numbered 5, after V lost 8 bases and J lost 7 bases. There are 13 residues in the CDR3. The germline gives CDR1 LNHDA, CDR2 SQIVND (reference sequence).

The chain has TRBV28 and TRBJ1-2; no clear D. Germline CDR1 and CDR2: MDHEN and SYDVKM. Deletions cut 6 bases from V and 7 bases from J, with 18 bases between. CDR3 length equals 14 residues. DNA of the CDR3: TGTGCCAGCAGCTCCCCGCGGGGTGTTCGTGGCTACACCTTC. Protein: CASSSPRGVRGYTF.

This sequence joins TRBV5-6 and TRBJ2-3, with D maybe TRBD2 (6 bases). V lost 0 bases and J 5 bases, leaving 10 bases between the germline ends. Germline V CDR1 and CDR2: SGHDT, YYEEEE. CDR3 size: 14 residues. The CDR3 DNA reads TGTGCCAGCAGCTTGGGCAGGGAGGAAGATACGCAGTATTTT. This gives the protein CASSLGREEDTQYF.

The chain carries TRBV7-2 and TRBJ1-2; the D gene is possibly TRBD1 (5 bases). V was shortened by 2 bases and J by 8 bases, with 18 bases between the two germline ends. Looked up from germline, CDR1 is SGHTA and CDR2 is FQGNSA. The CDR3 is 15 amino acids. The CDR3 loop is CASSLIGREARGYTF. CDR3 bases: TGTGCCAGCAGCTTAATTGGCAGGGAGGCGAGAGGCTACACCTTC.

J is TRBJ1-2 and V is TRBV7-8; 7 bases align to TRBD1. Germline assignment: CDR1 SGHVS and CDR2 FQNEAQ. CDR3 length: 14 amino acids. With 5 bases clipped from V and 2 bases from J, the junction kept 5 bases outside the gene matches. CDR3 loop: CASSANRGNYGYTF. The CDR3 DNA reads TGTGCCAGCAGCGCCAACAGGGGAAACTATGGCTACACCTTC.

The J gene is TRBJ1-4, the V gene TRBV3-1 (or the pseudogene TRBV3-2), with D unresolved. The CDR3 is 13 residues long. Looked up from germline, CDR1 is LGHDT and CDR2 is YNNKEL (reference sequence). Trimming removed 0 bases from V and 4 bases from J, with 3 bases in between. CDR3: CASSQDLNEKLFF. In DNA form, the CDR3 reads TGTGCCAGCAGCCAAGATCTTAATGAAAAACTGTTTTTT.

The V call is TRBV5-1, the J call TRBJ2-5, with 10 bases that match TRBD2. With 0 bases clipped from V and 0 bases from J, the junction kept 11 bases outside the gene matches. The CDR3 sequence is 19 residues long. Germline V lookup: CDR1 SGHRS, CDR2 YFSETQ. Here the CDR3 reads CASSLAASGGSRYQETQYF. In DNA form, the CDR3 reads TGCGCCAGCAGCTTGGCCGCTAGCGGGGGCTCCAGGTACCAAGAGACCCAGTACTTC.

This clone was found once. The chain links TRBV5-1 to TRBJ2-1, with D possibly TRBD1 on 6 matching bases. The CDR3 covers 17 residues. The germline V gene encodes CDR1 SGHRS and CDR2 YFSETQ. Between the trimmed V and J ends, which lost 4 bases and 10 bases, there was a span of 27 bases. The CDR3 protein is CASSPIPGTTSSGEQFF. The DNA for the CDR3 is TGCGCCAGCAGCCCCATACCCGGGACAACCTCTTCAGGGGAGCAGTTCTTC.

This rearrangement joins TRBV3-1 (or the pseudogene TRBV3-2) to TRBJ2-2, with D unresolved. Per germline, CDR1 LGHDT and CDR2 YNNKEL (reference sequence). V was clipped by 4 bases and J by 8 bases, with 8 bases between them. The CDR3 length is 12 residues. The DNA of the CDR3 is TGTGCCAGCAGCCCCCGACTGGGGGAGCTGTTTTTT. Translation: CASSPRLGELFF.

This chain connects TRBV6-1 to TRBJ1-1; tentative D call: TRBD1 (5 bases). V was trimmed by 0 bases and J by 6 bases, leaving 11 bases between them. This CDR3 has 14 residues. Germline CDR1 is MNHNS and CDR2 is SASEGT. This chain's CDR3 is CASSEAPGLAEAFF. The CDR3, as DNA: TGTGCCAGCAGTGAAGCCCCAGGGCTGGCTGAAGCTTTCTTT.

The chain recombines TRBV7-2 with TRBJ2-3, with D maybe TRBD1 (5 bases). The V gene lost 1 base and the J gene lost 3 bases, with 14 bases spanning the gap. The CDR3 sequence is 16 residues long. The germline V gene has CDR1 SGHTA and CDR2 FQGNSA. The CDR3 reads CASSLEGAFSTDTQYF. The CDR3 nucleotides read TGTGCCAGCAGCTTAGAAGGGGCTTTCTCTACAGATACGCAGTATTTT.

The V gene is TRBV30, the J gene TRBJ1-3; 8 bases are a match to TRBD1. The CDR3 is 15 amino acids. V lost 5 bases to trimming and J lost 0 bases; unmatched junction nucleotides: 6. Looked up from germline, CDR1 is GTSNPN and CDR2 is SVGIG (reference sequence). CDR3 DNA: TGTGCCTGGCGACAGGGGTTTGCCTCTGGAAACACCATATATTTT. Translated, it gives CAWRQGFASGNTIYF.

The chain links TRBV5-1 to TRBJ2-1, with TRBD2 identical over 8 bases. The CDR3 has 15 residues. Per germline, CDR1 SGHRS and CDR2 YFSETQ. V shed 1 base and J 8 bases; nucleotides not matched to a gene: 8. CDR3 loop: CASSLNGGAIDEQFF. The CDR3 DNA is TGCGCCAGCAGCTTGAACGGGGGGGCTATCGATGAGCAGTTCTTC.

The gene calls are TRBV5-1 and TRBJ1-1; TRBD1 aligns across 7 bases. After removal of 0 bases from V and 3 bases from J, the junction contained 2 bases not matched to a gene. Germline loops: CDR1 SGHRS, CDR2 YFSETQ. The CDR3 sequence is 14 residues long. The CDR3 loop is CASSLEGAYTEAFF. In DNA form, the CDR3 reads TGCGCCAGCAGCTTGGAGGGGGCCTACACTGAAGCTTTCTTT.

V and J are TRBV29-1 and TRBJ1-1, with D tentatively TRBD1 (6 bases). The germline V and J ends were trimmed by 1 base and 4 bases, with 16 bases remaining between them. Looked up from germline, CDR1 is SQVTM and CDR2 is ANQGSEA. The CDR3 contains 15 residues. CDR3 sequence (DNA): TGCAGCGTTGAAGGCAGGGGAGAAAGAAGCACTGAAGCTTTCTTT. Encoded protein: CSVEGRGERSTEAFF.

This chain connects TRBV7-2 to TRBJ1-1, with D perhaps matching TRBD1 (5 bases). The germline V and J ends were trimmed by 5 bases and 5 bases, with 15 bases remaining between them. Germline values: CDR1 SGHTA, CDR2 FQGNSA. The CDR3 is 14 amino acids. CDR3 residues: CASSPPRGWTEAFF. DNA of the CDR3: TGTGCCAGCAGCCCCCCGCGGGGGTGGACTGAAGCTTTCTTT.

The chain carries TRBV9 and TRBJ2-1; D may be TRBD2 (6 bases). Germline lookup yields CDR1 SGDLS and CDR2 YYNGEE. The CDR3 consists of 17 residues. Between the trimmed V and J ends, which lost 0 bases and 5 bases, there was a span of 18 bases. Here the CDR3 DNA reads TGTGCCAGCAGCGTAGAGCCCGGACTAAGGAACCACAATGAGCAGTTCTTC. It translates to CASSVEPGLRNHNEQFF.

Here the CDR3 DNA reads TGTGCCAGTAGTCGGGAAATTGAAGCTTTCTTT. Translating it yields CASSREIEAFF. This chain links TRBV19 with TRBJ1-1, with D hard to call. The germline CDR1 and CDR2 sequences are LNHDA and SQIVND (reference sequence). The length of the CDR3 is 11 residues. V gave up 5 bases and J gave up 7 bases, with 8 bases separating them.